What follows is one T cell receptor (beta chain) and its context. Germline CDR1 reads KGHDR; CDR2 reads SFDVKD. The CDR3 is 17 residues long. With 5 bases clipped from V and 2 bases from J, the junction kept 3 bases outside the gene matches. Authors' methods: Amplified reference gene primers provided the basis for estimating nucleated cell counts. The assay was immunoSEQ multiplex PCR, and TCRdb's table has in-frame clones only and misses some. V and J calls and clone size follow that table, whereas D and trimming were derived from the DNA. The repertoire holds some 170,000 clones, with approximately 86% as singletons. The data originate from a study of blood T cell repertoires in COVID-19. Study-wide context: Spain, Italy and the United States supplied samples that represented acute and convalescent COVID-19. From T cells, B-cell-depleted T cells, or PBMCs came the material, which was cDNA or gDNA.

This chain connects TRBV24-1 to TRBJ2-2; TRBD2 matches at 14 bases. This clonotype was sampled from a woman aged 50 to 60 with acute or convalescent COVID-19. Source material: peripheral blood. This chain's CDR3 is CATSGGLAGVNTGELFF. The CDR3 DNA reads as TGTGCCACCAGTGGGGGACTAGCGGGAGTTAACACCGGGGAGCTGTTTTTT.